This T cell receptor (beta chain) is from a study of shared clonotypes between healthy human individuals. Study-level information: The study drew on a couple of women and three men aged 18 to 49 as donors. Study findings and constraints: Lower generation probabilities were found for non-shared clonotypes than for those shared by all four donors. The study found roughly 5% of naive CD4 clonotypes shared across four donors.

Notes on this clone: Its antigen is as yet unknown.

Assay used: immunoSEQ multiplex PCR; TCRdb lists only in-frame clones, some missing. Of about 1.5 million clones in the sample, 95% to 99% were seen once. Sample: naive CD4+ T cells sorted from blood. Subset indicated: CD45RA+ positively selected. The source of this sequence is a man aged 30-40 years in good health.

In DNA, the CDR3 is TGTGCCAGCAGTATCCGACAGGGGTTAGAAGGCAGCTATGGCTACACCTTC. It is translated as CASSIRQGLEGSYGYTF. The chain uses TRBV27 and TRBJ1-2; 8 bases line up with TRBD1. Germline V gene lookup returns CDR1 MNHEY and CDR2 SMNVEV (reference sequence). The CDR3 is 17 amino acids. The trim removed 5 bases at V and 4 bases at J, leaving 15 bases unmatched.